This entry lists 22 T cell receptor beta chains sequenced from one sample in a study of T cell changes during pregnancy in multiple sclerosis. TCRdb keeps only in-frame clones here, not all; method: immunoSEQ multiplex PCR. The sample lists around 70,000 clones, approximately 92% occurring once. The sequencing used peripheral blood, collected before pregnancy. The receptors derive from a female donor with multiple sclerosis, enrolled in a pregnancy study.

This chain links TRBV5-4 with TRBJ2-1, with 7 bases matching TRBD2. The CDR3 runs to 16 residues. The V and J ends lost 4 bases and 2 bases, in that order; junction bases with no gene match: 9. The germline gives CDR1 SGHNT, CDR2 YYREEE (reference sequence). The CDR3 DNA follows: TGTGCCAGCAGCATCCCTGGGAGGGAGGCCTACAATGAGCAGTTCTTC. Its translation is CASSIPGREAYNEQFF.

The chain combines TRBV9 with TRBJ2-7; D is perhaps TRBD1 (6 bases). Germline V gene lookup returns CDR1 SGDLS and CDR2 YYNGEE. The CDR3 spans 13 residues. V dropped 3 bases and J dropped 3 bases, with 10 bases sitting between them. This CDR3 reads CASSAGQHYEQYF. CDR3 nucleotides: TGTGCCAGCAGCGCCGGACAGCACTACGAGCAGTACTTC.

CDR3 sequence: CASIRAGGYQETQYF. The DNA of the CDR3 is TGTGCCAGCATCCGGGCGGGAGGGTATCAAGAGACCCAGTACTTC. The chain has TRBV6-1 and TRBJ2-5; 9 bases agree with TRBD2. Germline assignment: CDR1 MNHNS and CDR2 SASEGT. The CDR3 runs 15 residues. After removal of 7 bases from V and 2 bases from J, the junction contained 8 bases not matched to a gene.

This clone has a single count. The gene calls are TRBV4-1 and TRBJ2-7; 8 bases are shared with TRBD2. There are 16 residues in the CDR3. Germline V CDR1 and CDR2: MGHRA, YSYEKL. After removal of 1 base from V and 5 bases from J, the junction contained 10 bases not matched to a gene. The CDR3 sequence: CASSQGFRGGKNEQYF. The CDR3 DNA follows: TGCGCCAGCAGCCAAGGTTTTCGGGGGGGTAAGAACGAGCAGTACTTC.

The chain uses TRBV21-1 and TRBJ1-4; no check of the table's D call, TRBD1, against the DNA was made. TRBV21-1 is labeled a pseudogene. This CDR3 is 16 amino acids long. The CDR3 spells CASRANADRGLEKLFF. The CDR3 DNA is TGTGCCAGCAGGGCGAACGCGGACAGGGGGCTTGAAAAACTGTTTTTT.

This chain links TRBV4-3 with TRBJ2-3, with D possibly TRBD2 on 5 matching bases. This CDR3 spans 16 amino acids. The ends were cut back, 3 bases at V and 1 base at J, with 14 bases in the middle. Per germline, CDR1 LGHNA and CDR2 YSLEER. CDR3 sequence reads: CASSQSLSVRTDTQYF. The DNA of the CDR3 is TGCGCCAGCAGCCAGAGCCTTAGCGTACGCACAGATACGCAGTATTTT.

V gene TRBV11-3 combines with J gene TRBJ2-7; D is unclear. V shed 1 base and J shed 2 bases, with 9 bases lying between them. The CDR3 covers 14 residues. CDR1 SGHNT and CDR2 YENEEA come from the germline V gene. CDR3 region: CASSLGPFPYEQYF. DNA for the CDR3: TGTGCCAGCAGCTTAGGGCCTTTCCCCTACGAGCAGTACTTC.

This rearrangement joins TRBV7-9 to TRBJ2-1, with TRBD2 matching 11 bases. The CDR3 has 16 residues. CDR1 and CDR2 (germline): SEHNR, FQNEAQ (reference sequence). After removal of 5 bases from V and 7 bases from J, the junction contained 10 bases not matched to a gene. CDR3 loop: CASSPMTSGIINEQFF. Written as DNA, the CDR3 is TGTGCCAGCAGCCCGATGACTAGCGGGATAATAAATGAGCAGTTCTTC.

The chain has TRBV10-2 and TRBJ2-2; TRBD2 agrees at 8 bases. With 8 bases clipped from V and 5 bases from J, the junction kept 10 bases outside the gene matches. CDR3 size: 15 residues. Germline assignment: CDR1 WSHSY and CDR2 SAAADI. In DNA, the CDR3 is TGCGCCAGCCTATTTTCGGGACTAGGGACCGGGGAGCTGTTTTTT. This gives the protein CASLFSGLGTGELFF.

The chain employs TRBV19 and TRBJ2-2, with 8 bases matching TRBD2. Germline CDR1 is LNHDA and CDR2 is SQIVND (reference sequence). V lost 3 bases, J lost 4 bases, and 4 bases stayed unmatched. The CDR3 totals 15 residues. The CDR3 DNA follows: TGTGCCAGTAGTATTCGAGGACTAGCCACCGGGGAGCTGTTTTTT. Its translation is CASSIRGLATGELFF.

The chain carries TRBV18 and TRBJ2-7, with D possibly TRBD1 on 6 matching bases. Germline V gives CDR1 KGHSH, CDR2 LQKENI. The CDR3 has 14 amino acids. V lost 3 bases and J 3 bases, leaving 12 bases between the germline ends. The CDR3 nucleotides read TGTGCCAGCTCACCCCCAGACAGGTACTACGAGCAGTACTTC. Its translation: CASSPPDRYYEQYF.

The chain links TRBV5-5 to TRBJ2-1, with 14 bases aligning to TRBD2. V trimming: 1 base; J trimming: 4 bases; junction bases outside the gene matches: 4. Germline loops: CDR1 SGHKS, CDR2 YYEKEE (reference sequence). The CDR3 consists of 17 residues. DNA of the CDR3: TGTGCCAGCAGCTTGTCCGGGACTAGCGGGAGATACAATGAGCAGTTCTTC. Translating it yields CASSLSGTSGRYNEQFF.

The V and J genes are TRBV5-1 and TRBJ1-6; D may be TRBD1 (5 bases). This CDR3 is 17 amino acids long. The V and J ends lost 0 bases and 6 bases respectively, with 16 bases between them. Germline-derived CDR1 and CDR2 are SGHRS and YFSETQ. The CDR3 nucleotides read TGCGCCAGCAGCTTGGATTTGAGTGGGAGGGGTAATTCACCCCTCCACTTT. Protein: CASSLDLSGRGNSPLHF. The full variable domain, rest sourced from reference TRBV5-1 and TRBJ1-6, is KAGVTQTPRYLIKTRGQQVTLSCSPISGHRSVSWYQQTPGQGLQFLFEYFSETQRNKGNFPGRFSGRQFSNSRSEMNVSTLELGDSALYLCASSLDLSGRGNSPLHFGNGTRLTVT.

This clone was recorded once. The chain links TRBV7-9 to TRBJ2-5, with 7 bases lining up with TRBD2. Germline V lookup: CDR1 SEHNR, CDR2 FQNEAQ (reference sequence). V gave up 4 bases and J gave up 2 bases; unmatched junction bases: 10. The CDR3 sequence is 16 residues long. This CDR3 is CASSSRAGSKQETQYF. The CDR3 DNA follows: TGTGCCAGCAGCTCAAGAGCGGGGTCGAAACAAGAGACCCAGTACTTC.

The CDR3 reads CAIRGTVNTEAFF. In DNA, the CDR3 is TGTGCCATCAGGGGGACAGTGAACACTGAAGCTTTCTTT. J is TRBJ1-1 and V is TRBV10-3; 7 bases agree with TRBD1. Trimming at V came to 6 bases and at J to 0 bases, leaving 1 base not matched to a gene. The CDR3 totals 13 residues. Germline CDR1 and CDR2: ENHRY and SYGVKD.

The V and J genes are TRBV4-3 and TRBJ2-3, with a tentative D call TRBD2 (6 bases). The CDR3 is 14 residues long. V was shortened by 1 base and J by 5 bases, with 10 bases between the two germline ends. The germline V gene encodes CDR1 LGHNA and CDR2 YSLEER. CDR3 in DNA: TGCGCCAGCAGCCAAGGGACTATTAGAGATACGCAGTATTTT. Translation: CASSQGTIRDTQYF.

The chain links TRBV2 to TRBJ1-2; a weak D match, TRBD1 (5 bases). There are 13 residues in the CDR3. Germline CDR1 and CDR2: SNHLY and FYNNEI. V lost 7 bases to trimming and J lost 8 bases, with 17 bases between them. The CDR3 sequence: CASTGTALAGYTF. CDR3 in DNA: TGTGCCAGCACTGGGACTGCCCTAGCGGGCTACACCTTC.

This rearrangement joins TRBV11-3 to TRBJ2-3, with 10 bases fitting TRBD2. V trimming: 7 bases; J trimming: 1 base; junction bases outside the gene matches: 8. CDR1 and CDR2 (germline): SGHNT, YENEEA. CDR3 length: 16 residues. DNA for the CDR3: TGTGCCAGCACCCAAGCGGGACTAGCGCGCACAGATACGCAGTATTTT. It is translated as CASTQAGLARTDTQYF.

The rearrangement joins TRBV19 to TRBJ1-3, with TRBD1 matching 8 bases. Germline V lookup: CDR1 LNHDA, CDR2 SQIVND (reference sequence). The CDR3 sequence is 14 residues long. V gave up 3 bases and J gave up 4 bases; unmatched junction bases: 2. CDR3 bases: TGTGCCAGTAGTATTGGACAGGGCGGAAACACCATATATTTT. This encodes CASSIGQGGNTIYF.

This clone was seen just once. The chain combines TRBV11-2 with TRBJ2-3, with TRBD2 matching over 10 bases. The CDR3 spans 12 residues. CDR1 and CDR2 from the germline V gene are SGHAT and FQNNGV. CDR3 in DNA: TGTGGGACTAGCGGTTACACAGATACGCAGTATTTT. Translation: CGTSGYTDTQYF.

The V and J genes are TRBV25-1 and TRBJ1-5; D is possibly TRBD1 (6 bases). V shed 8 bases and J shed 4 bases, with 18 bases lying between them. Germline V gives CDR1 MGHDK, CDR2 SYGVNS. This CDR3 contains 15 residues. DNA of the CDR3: TGTGCCAGCCCCTACAGGGATATTGGGAATCAGCCCCAGCATTTT. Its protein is CASPYRDIGNQPQHF.

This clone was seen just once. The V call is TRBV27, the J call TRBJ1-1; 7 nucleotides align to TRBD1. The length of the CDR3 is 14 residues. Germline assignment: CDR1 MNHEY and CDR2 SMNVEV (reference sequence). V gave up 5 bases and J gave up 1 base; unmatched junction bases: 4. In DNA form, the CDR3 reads TGTGCCAGCAGTAGGACAGGCGGGAACACTGAAGCTTTCTTT. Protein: CASSRTGGNTEAFF.